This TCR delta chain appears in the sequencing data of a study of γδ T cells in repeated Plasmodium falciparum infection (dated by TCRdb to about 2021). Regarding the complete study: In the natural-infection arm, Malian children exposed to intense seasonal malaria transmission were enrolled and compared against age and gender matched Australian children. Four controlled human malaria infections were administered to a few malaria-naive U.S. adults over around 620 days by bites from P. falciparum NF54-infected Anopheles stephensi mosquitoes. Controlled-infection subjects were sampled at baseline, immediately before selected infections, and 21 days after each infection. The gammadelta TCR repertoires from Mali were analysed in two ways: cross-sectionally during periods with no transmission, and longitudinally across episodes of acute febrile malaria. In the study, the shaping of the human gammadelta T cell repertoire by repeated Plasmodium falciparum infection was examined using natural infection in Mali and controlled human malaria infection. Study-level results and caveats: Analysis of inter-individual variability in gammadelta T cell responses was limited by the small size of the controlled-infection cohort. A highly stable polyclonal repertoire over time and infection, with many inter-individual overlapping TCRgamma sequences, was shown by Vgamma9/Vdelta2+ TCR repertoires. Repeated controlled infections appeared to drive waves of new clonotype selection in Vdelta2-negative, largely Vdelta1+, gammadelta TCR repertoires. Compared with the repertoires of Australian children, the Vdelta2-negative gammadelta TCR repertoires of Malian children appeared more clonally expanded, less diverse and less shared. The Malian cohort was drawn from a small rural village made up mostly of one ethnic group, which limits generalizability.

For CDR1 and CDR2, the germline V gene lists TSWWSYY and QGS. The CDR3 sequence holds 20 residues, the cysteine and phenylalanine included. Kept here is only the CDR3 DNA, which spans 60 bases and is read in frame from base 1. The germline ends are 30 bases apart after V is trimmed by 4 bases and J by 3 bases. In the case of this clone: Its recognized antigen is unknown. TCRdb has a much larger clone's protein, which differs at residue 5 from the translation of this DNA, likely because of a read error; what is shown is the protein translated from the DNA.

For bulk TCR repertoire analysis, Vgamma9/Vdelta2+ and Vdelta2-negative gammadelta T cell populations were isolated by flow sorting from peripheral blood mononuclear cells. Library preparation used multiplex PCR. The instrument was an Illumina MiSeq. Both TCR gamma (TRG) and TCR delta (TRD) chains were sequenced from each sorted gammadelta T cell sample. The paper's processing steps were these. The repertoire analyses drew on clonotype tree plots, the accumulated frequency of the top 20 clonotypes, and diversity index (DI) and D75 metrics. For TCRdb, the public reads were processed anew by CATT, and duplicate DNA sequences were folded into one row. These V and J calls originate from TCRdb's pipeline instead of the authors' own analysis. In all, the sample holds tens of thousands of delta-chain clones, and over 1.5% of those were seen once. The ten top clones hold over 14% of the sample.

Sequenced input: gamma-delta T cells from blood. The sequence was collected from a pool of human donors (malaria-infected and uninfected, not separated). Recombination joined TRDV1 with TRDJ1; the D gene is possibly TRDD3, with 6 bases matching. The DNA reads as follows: TGTGCTCTTGGGGGACAAAGGGGCTCCCCACGATGGGATAAAGCCGATAAACTCATCTTT. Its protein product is CALGGQRGSPRWDKADKLIF.